The 5 T cell receptor beta chains reported below all come from one sample, sequenced in a study of PD-1 blockade in classical Hodgkin lymphoma. No patient escaped relapse after autologous stem cell transplantation, and brentuximab vedotin exposure varied. Sequencing used immunoSEQ multiplex PCR; TCRdb keeps in-frame clones, though not all of them. There are about 41,000 clones in the sample; about 74% occur only once, and about 20% lies in the top ten. The sequencing used peripheral blood mononuclear cells (PBMCs), collected at baseline. The receptors originated from a human donor with classical Hodgkin lymphoma.

The chain links TRBV11-2 to TRBJ1-1; D uncertain. V was clipped by 5 bases and J by 6 bases, with 13 bases between them. Germline CDR1 reads SGHAT; CDR2 reads FQNNGV. The CDR3 covers 13 residues. The CDR3 nucleotides read TGTGCCAGCAGCCCACTTAATTGGGCTGAAGCTTTCTTT. Translation: CASSPLNWAEAFF.

This chain links TRBV7-9 with TRBJ1-5; D unresolved. The CDR3 contains 13 residues. CDR1 and CDR2 from the germline V gene are SEHNR and FQNEAQ (reference sequence). V lost 4 bases, J lost 8 bases, and 12 bases lay in between. Written as DNA, the CDR3 is TGTGCCAGCAGCTACAGAGAGAGCGAGCCCCAGCATTTT. Translation gives CASSYRESEPQHF.

The chain has TRBV29-1 and TRBJ1-1; D is undetermined. Trimming left V 3 bases short and J 0 bases short, with 2 bases between. This CDR3 contains 11 residues. CDR1 and CDR2 (germline): SQVTM, ANQGSEA. The CDR3 bases are TGCAGCGTTGAGCTGAACACTGAAGCTTTCTTT. As protein: CSVELNTEAFF.

The CDR3 DNA reads TGTGCCAGCAGTTCTAGCGGGAGGGCGGCAGATACGCAGTATTTT. Amino acids: CASSSSGRAADTQYF. The chain uses TRBV6-6 and TRBJ2-3; 12 bases agree with TRBD2. With V trimmed by 4 bases and J by 4 bases, 3 bases remained unmatched. The CDR3 totals 15 residues. Germline values: CDR1 MNHNY, CDR2 SVGAGI (reference sequence).

V usage is TRBV7-8 and J usage is TRBJ2-7; D uncertain. Germline CDR1 is SGHVS and CDR2 is FQNEAQ. The CDR3 has 15 residues. Trimming removed 1 base from V and 0 bases from J, with 10 bases in between. The chain's CDR3 is CASSLGSPSSYEQYF. CDR3 in DNA: TGTGCCAGCAGCTTAGGGTCCCCTTCCTCCTACGAGCAGTACTTC.